The rows below give T cell receptor beta chains drawn from one sample of a study of cytomegalovirus exposure and HLA in healthy donors. Here immunoSEQ multiplex PCR was the method, and the copy in TCRdb shows in-frame clones only, minus some. In all, the sample yields approximately 120,000 clones. The sample taken for sequencing was PBMCs. The receptors here all came from a man aged 25 to 45 in good health and CMV-seronegative. Both conserved end residues are part of each CDR3.

cdr3_length,v_call,j_call,cdr3_aa
11,TRBV19,TRBJ2-6,CATTGANVLTF
17,TRBV7-2,TRBJ1-3,CASSFQRGGGGGNTIYF
16,TRBV5-1,TRBJ1-1,CASSLTAGNLEPEAFF
16,TRBV15,TRBJ2-1,CATSRGSGSSYNEQFF
15,TRBV18,TRBJ2-1,CASSPGRSSYNEQFF
15,TRBV6-5,TRBJ1-2,CASSPGQGDYYGYTF
14,TRBV27,TRBJ2-7,CASSLTGSRYEQYF
14,TRBV11-3,TRBJ2-2,CASSSRTSSGELFF
13,TRBV14,TRBJ2-7,CASSQEFAIVKYF
15,TRBV7-9,TRBJ2-1,CASSSQGRGKNEQFF
13,TRBV14,TRBJ1-4,CASSQALGEKLFF
15,TRBV5-4,TRBJ2-3,CASSLWLAGADTQYF
13,TRBV19,TRBJ1-1,CASSMGQRAEAFF
15,TRBV11-2,TRBJ1-1,CASSLGPDRVAEAFF
14,TRBV5-6,TRBJ1-5,CASSLGTPNQPQHF
16,TRBV19,TRBJ2-2,CASTTGLADLPGELFF
11,TRBV19,TRBJ2-7,CATADTSEQYF
13,TRBV7-2,TRBJ2-2,CAAAETNTGELFF
15,TRBV6-4,TRBJ2-2,CASSPAAGGTGELFF
14,TRBV5-4,TRBJ2-5,CASSNIGTSEPQYF
16,TRBV5-8,TRBJ2-1,CASSQFRDRGVDEQFF
13,TRBV10-1,TRBJ2-7,CASSQTGDYEQYF
15,TRBV18,TRBJ2-7,CASSPRHELAYEQYF
14,TRBV10-1,TRBJ2-2,CASSIQQGTGELFF
16,TRBV18,TRBJ2-2,CASSPGLAGEAGELFF
12,TRBV19,TRBJ1-2,CASSNRDRGYTF
15,TRBV11-2,TRBJ2-7,CASSPTRDTAYEQYF
14,TRBV7-6,.,CASSRGRGRYEQYF
14,TRBV5-6,.,CASSLVDRTYEQYF
14,TRBV19,TRBJ1-1,CASSPAGAKIGAFF
18,TRBV27,.,CASSLEYAAGQPGYEQYF
14,TRBV29-1,TRBJ1-1,CSVRGNTGNTEAFF
15,TRBV19,TRBJ2-5,CASSIDRGSQETQYF
17,TRBV11-2,TRBJ2-1,CASSLVGLASAESEQFF
16,TRBV7-9,TRBJ1-4,CASSLGETGGSEKLFF
15,TRBV25-1,TRBJ2-7,CASSEEAAHPYEQYF
13,TRBV7-2,TRBJ1-2,CASSLAVDNGYTF
12,TRBV5-4,TRBJ2-5,CASSPTGETQYF
15,TRBV5-4,TRBJ2-1,CASSPGQGTIDEQFF
14,TRBV28,TRBJ1-4,CASAQGGTNEKLFF
15,TRBV5-6,TRBJ2-7,CASSLGGLASYEQYF
14,TRBV7-2,TRBJ2-7,CASSLESYYHEQYF
18,TRBV4-3,TRBJ2-3,CASSQDFVQYSSTDTQYF
14,TRBV27,TRBJ1-2,CASRTDRASHGYTF
13,TRBV27,TRBJ1-5,CASSPLVNQPQHF
11,TRBV27,TRBJ2-7,CASSLTGVWYF
16,TRBV28,TRBJ2-2,CASITPGLAATGELFF
15,TRBV4-3,TRBJ1-1,CASSQDAGRTTEAFF
13,TRBV5-6,TRBJ1-2,CASSLDRSNGYTF
12,TRBV29-1,TRBJ1-2,CSVWDYSYGYTF
15,TRBV5-1,TRBJ2-3,CASSPGLQSSNTQYF
15,TRBV6-1,TRBJ2-1,CASSERGGRTGEQFF
14,TRBV2,TRBJ2-2,CARTGTSGTGELFF
16,TRBV14,TRBJ1-1,CASSRRPTGIDTEAFF
14,TRBV11-2,.,CASSPFVGADEQYF
15,TRBV13,TRBJ2-7,CASSLGTSGPYEQYF
13,TRBV7-9,TRBJ1-1,CASSTQGAGGAFF